This T cell receptor (beta chain) was observed in a study of early T cells in non-severe SARS-CoV-2 infection. Overall study: Bulk RNA isolated from unsorted whole blood underwent sequencing; chains were not paired.

This clonotype was observed a few times. Its target is not known. The protocol attached unique molecular identifiers to individual cDNA molecules. MiXCR, applied by TCRdb to the 5' RACE reads, yields one record per CDR3 protein. The table records approximately 77,000 distinct CDR3 sequences, around a sixth of them present only once. The CDR3 spans 12 residues. Germline V CDR1 and CDR2: SGDLS, YYNGEE. V was clipped by 3 bases and J by 4 bases, with 6 bases between them. Overall study results and limits: Private and CD4 specificities were missed by VDJdb matching, skewed to anti-spike CD8.

Sequenced sample: whole blood. The sequence came from an adult who was a healthcare worker with PCR-confirmed SARS-CoV-2 infection or an uninfected control (not recorded which). The V call is TRBV9, the J call TRBJ2-3; D is undetermined. The CDR3 loop reads CASSEGPDTQYF. Here the CDR3 DNA reads TGTGCCAGCAGCGAAGGTCCAGATACGCAGTATTTT.